This is a list of T cell receptor beta chains from one sample in a study of cytomegalovirus exposure and HLA in healthy donors. The assay was immunoSEQ multiplex PCR, and TCRdb's table has in-frame clones only and misses some. The table has around 200,000 clones, about four fifths seen once; the top ten hold 10%. Sequencing was performed on PBMCs. These receptors all stem from a woman aged 45-65 years in good health and CMV-seropositive. The CDR3 runs from the conserved cysteine through the conserved F or W. The order of the fields is J gene, V gene, D gene, clone size, CDR3 DNA, CDR3 protein. The D gene is left open where the match is weak. Size values are once, few and many counts, or a class for expanded clones, and some rows have none.

>TRBJ1-4|TRBV6-5|-|-
TGTGCCAGCAGCCCCGTGAGAGGGAGGGAAAAACTGTTTTTT
CASSPVRGREKLFF
>TRBJ1-2|TRBV5-1|TRBD1|-
TGCGCCAGCAGCTTGGATGGGACAGGGGGCGCGGATGGCTACACCTTC
CASSLDGTGGADGYTF
>TRBJ2-3|TRBV5-6|TRBD2|-
TGTGCCAGCAGCTTGGTCCTAGCGGGGCCAGATACGCAGTATTTT
CASSLVLAGPDTQYF
>TRBJ2-2|TRBV5-1|-|-
TGCGCCAGCAGCACTACAGGCGCCCAGAACACCGGGGAGCTGTTTTTT
CASSTTGAQNTGELFF
>TRBJ1-1|TRBV7-9|TRBD1|-
TGTGCCAGCAGCTTACGGACAGGGAAGAACACTGAAGCTTTCTTT
CASSLRTGKNTEAFF
>TRBJ1-4|TRBV7-9|-|-
TGTGCCAGCAGCTTATGGGGTGGAGGACGTGAAAAACTGTTTTTT
CASSLWGGGREKLFF
>TRBJ2-1|TRBV6-6|TRBD1|-
TGTGCCAGCAGCAGACGACAGGGTATGTACAATGAGCAGTTCTTC
CASSRRQGMYNEQFF
>TRBJ1-5|TRBV10-1|-|-
TGCGCCAGCAGTGAGCTTTGGCGGAATAGCAATCAGCCCCAGCATTTT
CASSELWRNSNQPQHF
>TRBJ2-1|TRBV7-2|TRBD1|-
TGTGCCAGCAGCTTGACAGGGGAGAGCAATGAGCAGTTCTTC
CASSLTGESNEQFF
>TRBJ2-3|TRBV18|-|-
TGTGCCAGCTCTCGGGAAGGGATGAGTGCAGATACGCAGTATTTT
CASSREGMSADTQYF
>TRBJ1-6|TRBV28|-|-
TGTGCCAGCAGTTTATTATCTTCACCCCTCCACTTT
CASSLLSSPLHF
>TRBJ1-2|TRBV14|-|-
TGTGCCAGCAGCGTTACAGGGTTGTATGGCTACACCTTC
CASSVTGLYGYTF
>TRBJ2-3|TRBV4-1|TRBD2|-
TGCGCCAGCAGCCAAGATACTAGCGGTTTAACAGATACGCAGTATTTT
CASSQDTSGLTDTQYF
>TRBJ1-1|TRBV11-2|-|-
TGTGCCAGCAGCTTAGAGGCGGTGAACACTGAAGCTTTCTTT
CASSLEAVNTEAFF
>TRBJ2-2|TRBV5-1|-|-
TGCGCCAGCAGGTTGGGGGGCTTGAACACCGGGGAGCTGTTTTTT
CASRLGGLNTGELFF
>TRBJ1-6|TRBV10-3|-|-
TGTGCCATCACAGGCCGCTATAATTCACCCCTCCACTTT
CAITGRYNSPLHF
>TRBJ2-1|TRBV9|-|-
TGTGCCAGCAGCGTGCTGCGGGATGAGCAGTTCTTC
CASSVLRDEQFF
>TRBJ2-7|TRBV7-8|-|-
TGTGCCAGCAGCTTAGCGCGTGAGCAGTACTTC
CASSLAREQYF
>TRBJ1-1|TRBV19|TRBD1|-
TGTGCCAGTAGCCGGACAGGTCTCGCGTCTGAAGCTTTCTTT
CASSRTGLASEAFF
>TRBJ1-1|TRBV6-5|-|-
TGTGCCAGCAGGGGAGGGGAGGATGAAGCTTTCTTT
CASRGGEDEAFF
>TRBJ1-6|TRBV6-6|-|-
TGTGCCAGCGTGTCGAGCTCCTATAATTCACCCCTCCACTTT
CASVSSSYNSPLHF
>TRBJ2-7|TRBV5-4|TRBD2|-
TGTGCCAGCAGCCTAAATAGCGGGGGGGCCTACGAGCAGTACTTC
CASSLNSGGAYEQYF
>TRBJ2-7|TRBV2|TRBD1|-
TGTGCCAGCAGTGCCCGACAGGGGGAGCAGTACTTC
CASSARQGEQYF
>TRBJ1-4|TRBV19|TRBD1|-
TGTGCCAGTAGGGCGGACAGGGGGCGAGAAAAACTGTTTTTT
CASRADRGREKLFF
>TRBJ1-1|TRBV6-5|-|once
TGTGCCAGCAGTTACTCGAGTCGTGCGAACACTGAAGCTTTCTTT
CASSYSSRANTEAFF
>TRBJ2-7|TRBV9|TRBD2|-
TGTGCCAGCAGCGTTAGCGGGGGCCCCTACGAGCAGTACTTC
CASSVSGGPYEQYF
>TRBJ1-2|TRBV30|-|-
TGTGCCTGGTACATACCGGGTCCCTTTAACTATGGCTACACCTTC
CAWYIPGPFNYGYTF
>TRBJ2-5|TRBV5-1|TRBD1|once
TGCGCCAGCAGCTTGCCTACAGGGGGCAGGGAGGAGCAGTACTTC
CASSLPTGGREEQYF
>TRBJ1-2|TRBV7-9|TRBD1|-
TGTGCCAGCAGCTCCGCCGGGGGCAGGGGGCATGGCTACACCTTC
CASSSAGGRGHGYTF
>TRBJ1-1|TRBV5-1|-|-
TGCGCCAGCAGCTTGGCCCCTGGAGTTCAGGGATATTACACTGAAGCTTTCTTT
CASSLAPGVQGYYTEAFF
>TRBJ2-7|TRBV18|TRBD1|-
TGTGCCAGCTCACCACCGGGACAGGTAGACTACGAGCAGTACTTC
CASSPPGQVDYEQYF
>TRBJ2-4|TRBV4-3|TRBD1|-
TGCGCCAGCAGCCCTGGGACAGCCCTAAGGAACATTCAGTACTTC
CASSPGTALRNIQYF
>TRBJ1-1|TRBV9|-|-
TGTGCCAGCAGCGTTTTACAGGGCACGCCTGAAGCTTTCTTT
CASSVLQGTPEAFF
>TRBJ1-3|TRBV5-6|-|-
TGTGCCAGCAGCTTGCGGGGTTACGGAAACACCATATATTTT
CASSLRGYGNTIYF
>TRBJ2-7|TRBV5-1|-|-
TGCGCCAGCAGCTCAGGACTTTTGGGAAAATACGAGCAGTACTTC
CASSSGLLGKYEQYF
>TRBJ2-2|TRBV7-6|-|few
TGTGCCAGCAGCCCAGGGGCGGTCACCGGGGAGCTGTTTTTT
CASSPGAVTGELFF
>TRBJ1-1|TRBV28|-|-
TGTGCCAGCTACAGCAACACTGAAGCTTTCTTT
CASYSNTEAFF
>TRBJ1-2|TRBV5-1|-|-
TGCGCCAGCAGCTTGTACCCAGGGGCGGAAGGTGGCTACACCTTC
CASSLYPGAEGGYTF
>TRBJ1-1|TRBV19|-|-
TGTGCCAGTACCCTTGACACTGAAGCTTTCTTT
CASTLDTEAFF
>TRBJ1-2|TRBV5-1|-|-
TGCGCCAGCAGCTTGGGACAGCTAACTAACTATGGCTACACCTTC
CASSLGQLTNYGYTF
>TRBJ2-5|TRBV6-5|TRBD1|once
TGTGCCAGCAGTCCATACAGGGGCCGCGATATTTGGTACTTC
CASSPYRGRDIWYF
>TRBJ2-6|TRBV10-1|TRBD1|-
TGCGCCAGCAGTGTACCGGGACAGGGTGTGGCTGGGGCCAACGTCCTGACTTTC
CASSVPGQGVAGANVLTF
>TRBJ2-3|TRBV4-1|-|-
TGCGCCAGCAGCCAAGGGGGCGGTATCACAGATACGCAGTATTTT
CASSQGGGITDTQYF
>TRBJ1-2|TRBV7-2|TRBD1|-
TGTGCCAGCAGCCCAGGACAGGGTGGCTATGGCTACACCTTC
CASSPGQGGYGYTF
>TRBJ1-1|TRBV6-1|TRBD1|-
TGTGCCAGCCGGACAGGGTTCACTGAAGCTTTCTTT
CASRTGFTEAFF
>TRBJ1-1|TRBV9|-|-
TGTGCCAGCAGCGCGGGAATGAACACTGAAGCTTTCTTT
CASSAGMNTEAFF
>TRBJ2-1|TRBV7-3|-|-
TGTGCCAGCAGCCTTACTGGAGGGGTTGGCAATGAGCAGTTCTTC
CASSLTGGVGNEQFF
>TRBJ1-1|TRBV7-2|-|-
TGTGCCAGCAGCTTAGGCCCGACAGCGAACACTGAAGCTTTCTTT
CASSLGPTANTEAFF
>TRBJ2-7|TRBV6-1|-|few
TGTGCCAGCAAACGAGCTTACGAGCAGTACTTC
CASKRAYEQYF
>TRBJ1-1|TRBV23-1|-|-
TGCGCCAGCAGTCGGGCGGGGAACACTGAAGCTTTCTTT
CASSRAGNTEAFF
>TRBJ1-1|TRBV9|-|once
TGTGCCAGCAGCGTAGAGGGGCAGGGGAACACTGAAGCTTTCTTT
CASSVEGQGNTEAFF
>TRBJ1-2|TRBV6-1|TRBD1|-
TGTGCCAGCAGTGAACTAACAGGGGTTGGGGGCTACACCTTC
CASSELTGVGGYTF